The 24 T cell receptor beta chains below all came from one sample that was sequenced in a study of beta chain features in type 1 diabetes. The sequenced template was cDNA made from the entire isolated RNA. Generated by immunoSEQ multiplex PCR, the TCRdb table keeps only in-frame clones and is missing some. This sample has approximately 150,000 clones; about 9.4% occur once, and the top ten carry 1.3%. The source material was naive CD4+ T cells from blood. The receptors stem from a man between 18 and 35 years old in good health.

This clone has only a few counts. The rearrangement links TRBV5-1 to TRBJ2-2, with D possibly TRBD1 on 6 matching bases. The ends were cut back, 3 bases at V and 2 bases at J, with 17 bases in the middle. Per the germline V gene, CDR1 is SGHRS and CDR2 is YFSETQ. The CDR3 totals 17 residues. DNA of the CDR3: TGCGCCAGCAGCTCCGACGTTGGGACACGTAACACCGGGGAGCTGTTTTTT. Its translation is CASSSDVGTRNTGELFF.

This clone was counted many times. The rearrangement links TRBV7-2 to TRBJ2-1, with TRBD2 identical over 9 bases. CDR3 length equals 14 residues. J was trimmed by 15 bases and V by 1 base; bases with no gene match: 10. The germline V gene encodes CDR1 SGHTA and CDR2 FQGNSA. Written as DNA, the CDR3 is TGTGCCAGCAGCTTAGGACTAGCGGCCCCGTCGCTGTTCTTC. Encoded protein: CASSLGLAAPSLFF.

This sequence joins TRBV7-2 and TRBJ1-2, with D possibly TRBD1 on 6 matching bases. Per the germline V gene, CDR1 is SGHTA and CDR2 is FQGNSA. The CDR3 runs 13 residues. V was clipped by 1 base and J by 4 bases, with 7 bases between them. CDR3 sequence: CASSLGGLYGYTF. CDR3 nucleotides: TGTGCCAGCAGCTTAGGGGGGCTCTATGGCTACACCTTC.

The sample holds a few counts of this clone. The gene calls are TRBV5-1 and TRBJ2-1; 12 bases map to TRBD2. The ends lost 3 bases at V and 8 bases at J; junction bases unmatched: 9. The CDR3 has 16 amino acids. The germline V gene encodes CDR1 SGHRS and CDR2 YFSETQ. The CDR3, as DNA: TGCGCCAGCAGCTGGGGATCTAGCGGGGGGGCGTATGAGCAGTTCTTC. Translating gives CASSWGSSGGAYEQFF. Complete variable domain (other parts from reference TRBV5-1 and TRBJ2-1): KAGVTQTPRYLIKTRGQQVTLSCSPISGHRSVSWYQQTPGQGLQFLFEYFSETQRNKGNFPGRFSGRQFSNSRSEMNVSTLELGDSALYLCASSWGSSGGAYEQFFGPGTRLTVL.

Remarks on this clone: At the DNA level, this CDR3 is encoded by other sequences in the same sample as well. This sequence joins TRBV18 and TRBJ2-3; the match to TRBD1 covers 7 bases. Germline trimming cut 3 bases from V and 2 bases from J; bases unmatched to any gene: 2. Germline V gene lookup returns CDR1 KGHSH and CDR2 LQKENI. The CDR3 consists of 14 residues. CDR3 region: CASSPGQATDTQYF. As DNA, the CDR3 is TGTGCCAGCTCACCTGGACAGGCCACAGATACGCAGTATTTT.

The sample holds a few counts of this clone. The gene calls are TRBV6-1 and TRBJ2-7; 8 positions agree with TRBD2. CDR1 is MNHNS and CDR2 is SASEGT in the germline V gene. V trimming: 2 bases; J trimming: 0 bases; junction bases outside the gene matches: 3. The CDR3 contains 15 residues. The chain's CDR3 is CASSEISGGSYEQYF. The CDR3 DNA reads TGTGCCAGCAGTGAAATCAGCGGGGGCTCCTACGAGCAGTACTTC.

This clone came up many times. The V gene is TRBV28, the J gene TRBJ2-7; 7 bases match TRBD1. The germline V gene has CDR1 MDHEN and CDR2 SYDVKM. The CDR3 has 13 amino acids. V lost 5 bases to trimming and J lost 2 bases; unmatched junction nucleotides: 3. CDR3 nucleotides: TGTGCCAGCAGTGCACAGGGGCCCTACGAGCAGTACTTC. Its translation is CASSAQGPYEQYF.

The chain links TRBV19 to TRBJ1-1; a possible D gene is TRBD1 (5 bases). The CDR3 totals 16 residues. The V gene's germline CDR1 is LNHDA and CDR2 SQIVND (reference sequence). V lost 9 bases to trimming and J lost 0 bases, with 20 bases between them. CDR3 nucleotides: TGTGCCAGCAAAAGATCCGGGGGGTCCATGAACACTGAAGCTTTCTTT. Amino acids: CASKRSGGSMNTEAFF.

This clone turned up a few times. J is TRBJ1-1 and V is TRBV5-4; 7 positions match TRBD1. This CDR3 comprises 13 residues. From germline, CDR1 is SGHNT and CDR2 YYREEE (reference sequence). The junction had 5 bases not matched to a gene; V was cut back by 4 bases and J by 5 bases. CDR3 sequence reads: CASSRDRWTEAFF. In nucleotides, the CDR3 is TGTGCCAGCAGCCGGGACAGATGGACTGAAGCTTTCTTT.

The V gene is TRBV7-2, the J gene TRBJ2-1; 11 bases are shared with TRBD2. CDR3 size: 15 residues. With 5 bases clipped from V and 2 bases from J, the junction kept 2 bases outside the gene matches. Germline V lookup: CDR1 SGHTA, CDR2 FQGNSA. The CDR3 loop is CASSTSGGAYNEQFF. CDR3 DNA: TGTGCCAGCAGCACTAGCGGGGGTGCCTACAATGAGCAGTTCTTC.

The V and J genes are TRBV10-1 and TRBJ2-5; 10 bases line up with TRBD2. The CDR3 contains 13 residues. The J segment lost 9 bases and the V segment lost 6 bases, leaving 7 bases of the junction unmatched. Germline V gene lookup returns CDR1 WNHNN and CDR2 SYGVQD (reference sequence). CDR3 protein: CASSPGLAMSQYF. CDR3 in DNA: TGCGCCAGCAGCCCGGGACTAGCGATGTCCCAGTACTTC.

The rearrangement uses TRBV15 and TRBJ2-7; 9 nucleotides match TRBD1. The CDR3 totals 15 residues. Germline CDR1 LNHNV, CDR2 YYDKDF (reference sequence). The V gene end was trimmed by 2 bases and the J gene end by 6 bases; junction bases not matched to a gene: 8. The CDR3 coding sequence is TGTGCCACCAGCAGAACGGCCGGGACAGGGTTCGAGCAGTACTTC. It codes for CATSRTAGTGFEQYF.

The CDR3 nucleotides read TGCGCCAGCAGCTTGGCGGTCGACAGGGTAATTGGAGCTTTCTTT. It yields the protein CASSLAVDRVIGAFF. The chain combines TRBV5-1 with TRBJ1-1; the match to TRBD1 covers 7 bases. CDR1 and CDR2 (germline): SGHRS, YFSETQ. J was trimmed by 10 bases and V by 0 bases; bases with no gene match: 12. This CDR3 comprises 15 residues.

This clone was observed at least ten times. The chain joins TRBV4-2 to TRBJ2-1; perhaps TRBD2 as D (6 bases). CDR3 length: 14 residues. Trimming removed 3 bases at V and 3 bases at J, with 9 bases between. Germline V gene data show CDR1 as LGHNA and CDR2 as YNFKEQ. CDR3 sequence reads: CASSQGLVYNEQFF. DNA for the CDR3: TGTGCCAGCAGCCAGGGACTCGTCTACAATGAGCAGTTCTTC.

This clone has more than one count but fewer than ten. The chain has TRBV27 and TRBJ2-5; 8 bases fit TRBD1. The tail of the sequence fits TRBJ2-7 better, so the J call may be wrong. Germline CDR1 MNHEY, CDR2 SMNVEV (reference sequence). This CDR3 has 15 residues. In DNA form, the CDR3 reads TGTGCCAGCGGATCCCGGGCAGGGGGCCAATACGAGCAGTACTTC. Its protein is CASGSRAGGQYEQYF.

This clone was detected only a few times. The CDR3 protein is CASSQDFAGPFYEQYF. The CDR3 DNA sequence: TGCGCCAGCAGCCAAGATTTCGCAGGGCCTTTCTACGAGCAGTACTTC. The V and J genes are TRBV4-3 and TRBJ2-7, with D possibly matching TRBD1 (5 bases). Per the germline V gene, CDR1 is LGHNA and CDR2 is YSLEER. V lost 0 bases and J lost 3, with 15 bases in between. CDR3 length: 16 amino acids.

The chain has TRBV27 and TRBJ1-5, with TRBD1 matching 8 bases. The CDR3 covers 14 residues. Germline loops: CDR1 MNHEY, CDR2 SMNVEV (reference sequence). V dropped 5 bases and J dropped 6; count of bases not matched to a gene: 6. CDR3 sequence (DNA): TGTGCCAGCAGTACCACAGGGGGTGGTCAGCCCCAGCATTTT. Translation gives CASSTTGGGQPQHF.

This clone was counted only a few times. The chain recombines TRBV4-3 with TRBJ2-3; TRBD1 might be the D (6 bases). The CDR3 sequence is 15 residues long. CDR1 is LGHNA and CDR2 is YSLEER in the germline V gene. Trimming removed 0 bases from V and 2 bases from J, with 9 bases in between. This CDR3 is CASSQDHRVTDTQYF. In DNA, the CDR3 is TGCGCCAGCAGCCAAGATCACAGGGTCACAGATACGCAGTATTTT.

The V gene is TRBV14, the J gene TRBJ2-5, with TRBD2 identical over 11 bases. The CDR3 length is 14 residues. CDR1 is SGHDN, CDR2 FVKESK, per germline. V was clipped by 5 bases and J by 7 bases; unmatched bases: 6. The CDR3 DNA follows: TGTGCCAGCAGCTATAGCGGGGGGGCCGGGACCCAGTACTTC. This sequence encodes CASSYSGGAGTQYF.

This chain joins TRBV18 and TRBJ2-3; D possibly corresponds to TRBD1 (6 bases). CDR3 length equals 13 residues. The V end lost 4 bases, the J end lost 4 bases, and 9 bases lay between the germline ends. CDR1 and CDR2 (germline): KGHSH, LQKENI. CDR3 nucleotide sequence: TGTGCCAGCTCACTACAGGGTTCAGATACGCAGTATTTT. Translation: CASSLQGSDTQYF.

This clone was detected only a few times. The rearrangement joins TRBV5-6 to TRBJ2-2; TRBD2 agrees at 11 bases. Unmatched junction bases numbered 6, after V lost 4 bases and J lost 4 bases. CDR3 length: 16 residues. CDR1 is SGHDT, CDR2 YYEEEE, per germline. This chain's CDR3 is CASSPTSGGLTGELFF. CDR3 coding DNA: TGTGCCAGCAGCCCAACTAGCGGGGGTCTCACCGGGGAGCTGTTTTTT.

This clone was counted between two and nine times. The genes are TRBV4-2 and TRBJ2-3; TRBD2 matches at 11 bases. CDR3 length: 19 amino acids. Germline trimming cut 4 bases from V and 2 bases from J; bases unmatched to any gene: 14. The V gene's germline CDR1 is LGHNA and CDR2 YNFKEQ. The CDR3 loop reads CASSLGSGGGTRSTDTQYF. In DNA, the CDR3 is TGTGCCAGCAGCCTGGGTAGCGGGGGGGGCACCCGATCCACAGATACGCAGTATTTT.

This clone came up a few times. The V call is TRBV4-3, the J call TRBJ1-1; 8 bases agree with TRBD1. This CDR3 contains 16 residues. Germline values: CDR1 LGHNA, CDR2 YSLEER. Trimming cost V 1 base and J 3 bases; bases outside gene matches: 7. The DNA for the CDR3 is TGCGCCAGCAGCCAAGCCGCGACAGGGGCTGACACTGAAGCTTTCTTT. Translating it yields CASSQAATGADTEAFF.

J is TRBJ2-5 and V is TRBV6-5; TRBD2 is a possible D gene (6 bases). This CDR3 region has 13 residues. V was clipped by 5 bases and J by 5 bases, with 12 bases between them. CDR1 MNHEY and CDR2 SVGAGI come from the germline V gene. The CDR3 sequence: CASSEASEETQYF. The CDR3 nucleotides are TGTGCCAGCAGTGAGGCTAGCGAGGAGACCCAGTACTTC.